The clone carrying this T cell receptor (beta chain) was seen more than once but under ten times. Using immunoSEQ multiplex PCR, the repertoire was profiled, and TCRdb retains in-frame clones only, with some absent. The sample contains about 330,000 clones, about 90% of which appear only once. This CDR3 contains 13 residues. J gave up 0 bases and V 8 bases, and 1 base lay outside the gene matches. From germline, CDR1 is SEHNR and CDR2 FQNEAQ (reference sequence). The data were obtained in a study of blood T cell repertoires in COVID-19. The receptor was isolated from a man younger than 40 who had recovered from COVID-19. The rearrangement links TRBV7-9 to TRBJ1-3; TRBD1 aligns across 7 bases. The sample taken for sequencing was PBMCs or T cells enriched from blood (not recorded which). CDR3 in amino acids: CASRDSSGNTIYF. CDR3 sequence (DNA): TGTGCCAGCCGGGACAGCTCTGGAAACACCATATATTTT.